This T cell receptor (beta chain) stems from a study of OX40 agonist ivuxolimab in advanced cancers. Overall study: Ivuxolimab doses were 0.01, 0.1, 0.3, 1.5, 3 or 10 mg/kg every 2 weeks. Enrollees could have had prior anti-PD-1, anti-PD-L1 or anti-CTLA-4 therapy, which about 40% had received.

CDR3 length: 14 amino acids. The V segment lost 3 bases and the J segment 1 base; nucleotides outside the gene matches: 1. The germline V gene encodes CDR1 SGHDT and CDR2 YYEEEE. This clone was observed once. Sequencing was performed with immunoSEQ multiplex PCR; in TCRdb, only in-frame clones are kept and a portion is missing. The sample holds tens of thousands of clones; about 90% are singletons and the top ten take 1.5% to 2%. V usage is TRBV5-6 and J usage is TRBJ2-4, with TRBD1 identical over 7 bases. The sequences come from CD4+ or CD8+ T cells sorted from blood, collected in a trial of the OX40 agonist ivuxolimab. The TCR was taken from an adult with an advanced solid tumor such as melanoma, head and neck, liver or kidney cancer. The CDR3 DNA follows: TGTGCCAGCAGCTGGACAGGTGCCAAAAACATTCAGTACTTC. As protein: CASSWTGAKNIQYF.